This TCR beta chain was sequenced for a study of blood T cells in healthy people across ages. Healthy Caucasians from Russia aged roughly 6 to 90 served as donors. Combining a sample-barcoded 5' primer with a J-beta primer mix, a second PCR ran for 7 to 11 cycles. Researchers report that a template-switch adaptor with 12 random nucleotides tagged each cDNA molecule. TCRdb ran MiXCR on the 5' RACE reads and lists one entry per CDR3 protein. Of a few hundred thousand distinct CDR3 sequences in the sample, approximately 52% were seen once. Trimming cost V 0 bases and J 4 bases; bases outside gene matches: 4. Germline CDR1 LGHNA, CDR2 YNFKEQ. This CDR3 spans 15 amino acids.

The sequence was collected from a man aged 60 to 69 in good health. This chain joins TRBV4-2 and TRBJ2-7, with TRBD2 identical over 9 bases. Sequencing was performed on blood. This CDR3 is CASSQDPSGIYEQYF. The DNA for the CDR3 is TGTGCCAGCAGCCAAGATCCTAGCGGGATATACGAGCAGTACTTC.